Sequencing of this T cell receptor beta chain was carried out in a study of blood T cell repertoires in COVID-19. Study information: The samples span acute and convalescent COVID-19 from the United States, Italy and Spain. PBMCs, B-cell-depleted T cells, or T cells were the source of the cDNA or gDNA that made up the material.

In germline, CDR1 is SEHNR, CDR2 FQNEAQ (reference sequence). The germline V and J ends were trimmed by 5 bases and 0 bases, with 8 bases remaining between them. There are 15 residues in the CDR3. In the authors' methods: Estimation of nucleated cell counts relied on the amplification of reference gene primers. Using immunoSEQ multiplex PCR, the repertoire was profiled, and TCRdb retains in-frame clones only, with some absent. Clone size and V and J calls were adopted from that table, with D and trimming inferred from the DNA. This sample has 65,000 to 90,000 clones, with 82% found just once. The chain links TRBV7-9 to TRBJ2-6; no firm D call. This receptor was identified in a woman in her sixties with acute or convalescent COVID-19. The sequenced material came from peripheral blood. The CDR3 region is CASSQTASGANVLTF. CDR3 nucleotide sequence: TGTGCCAGCAGCCAAACAGCCTCTGGGGCCAACGTCCTGACTTTC.